One sample yielded the 23 T cell receptor beta chains listed below, sequenced in a study of cytomegalovirus exposure and HLA in healthy donors. Vbeta (60) and Jbeta (13) primers were used in the PCR. Method: immunoSEQ multiplex PCR; TCRdb's copy keeps in-frame clones and lacks some. The sample has around 67,000 clones; around 74% are singletons. Material: PBMCs. All receptors derive from a young woman in good health and CMV-seropositive.

The rearrangement uses TRBV25-1 and TRBJ2-1; D is perhaps TRBD2 (8 bases). This CDR3 contains 18 residues. The V and J ends lost 3 bases and 5 bases respectively, with 23 bases between them. CDR1 is MGHDK and CDR2 is SYGVNS in the germline V gene. This CDR3 is CASSDPRGGTEKHNEQFF. The CDR3 DNA follows: TGTGCCAGCAGTGATCCCCGGGGGGGGACAGAGAAACACAATGAGCAGTTCTTC.

In its sample, this clone was seen once. This chain connects TRBV19 to TRBJ1-5; tentative D call: TRBD1 (6 bases). This CDR3 is 16 amino acids long. Trimming took 8 bases from V and 7 from J, leaving 24 bases between them. The V gene's germline CDR1 is LNHDA and CDR2 SQIVND (reference sequence). The DNA of the CDR3 is TGTGCCAGTGCCTCCCCGGGGGGGCAGGGGATACAGCCCCAGCATTTT. Its protein is CASASPGGQGIQPQHF. Drawing the rest from reference TRBV19 and TRBJ1-5, the complete variable domain is DGGITQSPKYLFRKEGQNVTLSCEQNLNHDAMYWYRQDPGQGLRLIYYSQIVNDFQKGDIAEGYSVSREKKESFPLTVTSAQKNPTAFYLCASASPGGQGIQPQHFGDGTRLSIL.

This rearrangement joins TRBV28 to TRBJ2-1; TRBD2 matches 7 bases. Per germline, CDR1 MDHEN and CDR2 SYDVKM. The CDR3 totals 15 residues. V gave up 5 bases and J gave up 7 bases; unmatched junction bases: 11. In DNA form, the CDR3 reads TGTGCCAGCAGTCCTATAGCGGGTGGACATAATGAGCAGTTCTTC. Its protein is CASSPIAGGHNEQFF.

V is TRBV11-2 and J is TRBJ1-3; no definite D call. CDR1 and CDR2 (germline): SGHAT, FQNNGV. V gave up 3 bases and J gave up 0 bases, with 6 bases separating them. The CDR3 runs to 14 residues. The CDR3 DNA is TGTGCCAGCAGCTTTTCTGTCTCTGGAAACACCATATATTTT. This translates into CASSFSVSGNTIYF.

This chain joins TRBV6-1 and TRBJ1-5; 10 nucleotides line up with TRBD1. Trimming removed 8 bases from V and 4 bases from J; junction bases left unmatched: 8. Germline loops: CDR1 MNHNS, CDR2 SASEGT. CDR3 length: 15 amino acids. The CDR3 here is CASGVDRGANQPQHF. Here the CDR3 DNA reads TGTGCCAGCGGGGTGGACAGGGGGGCAAATCAGCCCCAGCATTTT.

V usage is TRBV5-8 and J usage is TRBJ2-3; D remains ambiguous. CDR1 SGHTS and CDR2 YDEGEE come from the germline V gene. The CDR3 is 13 residues long. The V gene lost 4 bases and the J gene lost 4 bases, with 10 bases spanning the gap. CDR3 nucleotide sequence: TGTGCCAGCAGCCCACTCTCCGCAGATACGCAGTATTTT. It codes for CASSPLSADTQYF.

J is TRBJ2-1 and V is TRBV11-1; 12 positions agree with TRBD2. This CDR3 comprises 13 residues. Germline loops: CDR1 SGHAT, CDR2 FQDESV (reference sequence). V lost 8 bases, J lost 11 bases, and 7 bases stayed unmatched. Here the CDR3 reads CASRTSGIGKQFF. CDR3 bases: TGTGCCAGCCGGACTAGCGGGATCGGTAAGCAGTTCTTC.

The chain combines TRBV5-6 with TRBJ2-5, with TRBD2 identical over 7 bases. This CDR3 contains 15 residues. The germline V gene has CDR1 SGHDT and CDR2 YYEEEE. V shed 0 bases and J 0 bases; nucleotides not matched to a gene: 2. The CDR3 nucleotides are TGTGCCAGCAGCTTGGTGGGAGGGAACCAAGAGACCCAGTACTTC. Translation gives CASSLVGGNQETQYF.

The rearrangement links TRBV5-6 to TRBJ2-2; 8 bases are shared with TRBD2. V was pared by 2 bases and J by 3 bases, with 3 bases of the junction left unmatched. The CDR3 length is 15 residues. Germline values: CDR1 SGHDT, CDR2 YYEEEE. CDR3 in DNA: TGTGCCAGCAGCTTAGAACTAGCGGACACCGGGGAGCTGTTTTTT. This sequence encodes CASSLELADTGELFF.

The chain links TRBV2 to TRBJ2-3; D not resolved. V lost 5 bases, J lost 2 bases, and 23 bases lay in between. The germline gives CDR1 SNHLY, CDR2 FYNNEI. This CDR3 has 18 residues. The CDR3 sequence: CASSSLVRLQRPTDTQYF. Here the CDR3 DNA reads TGTGCCAGCAGTTCTCTCGTCAGACTCCAAAGACCCACAGATACGCAGTATTTT.

The chain carries TRBV18 and TRBJ1-5; possibly TRBD1 for D (5 bases). Germline values: CDR1 KGHSH, CDR2 LQKENI. This CDR3 has 15 residues. V was trimmed by 6 bases and J by 4 bases, leaving 16 bases between them. As DNA, the CDR3 is TGTGCCAGCTCTGATACAGGCCGGGCTAATCAGCCCCAGCATTTT. It encodes CASSDTGRANQPQHF.

The table lists this clone with a few counts. The CDR3 loop is CASSLFPRDTQYF. The CDR3, as DNA: TGCGCCAGCAGCTTGTTCCCGCGAGATACGCAGTATTTT. The chain recombines TRBV5-1 with TRBJ2-3; D not resolved. The germline CDR1 and CDR2 sequences are SGHRS and YFSETQ. The CDR3 runs to 13 residues. The V end lost 1 base, the J end lost 5 bases, and 8 bases lay between the germline ends. The full variable domain, in which reference TRBV5-1 and TRBJ2-3 provide the parts outside the CDR3, is KAGVTQTPRYLIKTRGQQVTLSCSPISGHRSVSWYQQTPGQGLQFLFEYFSETQRNKGNFPGRFSGRQFSNSRSEMNVSTLELGDSALYLCASSLFPRDTQYFGPGTRLTVL.

This chain links TRBV6-5 with TRBJ2-5; possibly TRBD1 for D (5 bases). TRBJ2-7 explains the end of the DNA better; the J call may be wrong. The CDR3 runs to 15 residues. CDR1 MNHEY and CDR2 SVGAGI come from the germline V gene. CDR3 DNA sequence: TGTGCCAGCAGTTATACAGGTATCAGCTCCTACGAGCAGTACTTC. Residues: CASSYTGISSYEQYF.

This clone was counted between two and nine times. The rearrangement uses TRBV7-2 and TRBJ1-5, with a tentative D call TRBD1 (5 bases). CDR1 and CDR2 from the germline V gene are SGHTA and FQGNSA. V was pared by 5 bases and J by 3 bases, with 17 bases between. The CDR3 sequence is 16 residues long. The CDR3 is CASSPRVSGYNQPQHF. CDR3 DNA sequence: TGTGCCAGCAGCCCCCGTGTTTCAGGGTACAATCAGCCCCAGCATTTT.

J is TRBJ2-7 and V is TRBV6-5; D may be TRBD2 (6 bases). This CDR3 region has 15 residues. Germline V CDR1 and CDR2: MNHEY, SVGAGI. V lost 2 bases and J 7 bases, leaving 18 bases between the germline ends. The CDR3 nucleotides read TGTGCCAGCAGTTACGGTGGCGGGATTTCCCGGGAGCAGTACTTC. It encodes CASSYGGGISREQYF.

The chain joins TRBV11-3 to TRBJ2-3; 10 bases match TRBD2. V gave up 5 bases and J gave up 6 bases; unmatched junction bases: 5. Germline CDR1 and CDR2: SGHNT and YENEEA. The CDR3 extends over 14 amino acids. The CDR3 sequence: CASSPSGSGDTQYF. CDR3 nucleotides: TGTGCCAGCAGCCCTAGCGGGAGCGGGGATACGCAGTATTTT.

As for this clone: The junction departs from germline at one end; a sequencing error may be responsible. The chain has TRBV7-2 and TRBJ2-7; TRBD1 is a possible D gene (6 bases). Germline-derived CDR1 and CDR2 are SGHTA and FQGNSA. The CDR3 sequence is 16 residues long. CDR3 coding DNA: TGCGCCAGCAGCCAAGATAGGTCGCAGGGGTCCTACGAGCAGTACTTC. Protein sequence: CASSQDRSQGSYEQYF.

The genes are TRBV7-9 and TRBJ2-7, with 9 nucleotides matching TRBD1. The CDR3 sequence is 13 residues long. Germline V gives CDR1 SEHNR, CDR2 FQNEAQ (reference sequence). The J segment lost 6 bases and the V segment lost 6 bases, leaving 6 bases of the junction unmatched. The CDR3 loop is CASRPPGQGEQYF. The CDR3 DNA sequence: TGTGCCAGCAGACCGCCGGGACAGGGCGAGCAGTACTTC.

This clone has only a few counts. V gene TRBV11-3 combines with J gene TRBJ2-1; 10 bases map to TRBD1. This CDR3 is built from 13 residues. V shed 3 bases, J shed 14 bases, and the junction held 7 bases outside the gene matches. Germline loops: CDR1 SGHNT, CDR2 YENEEA. The CDR3 nucleotides read TGTGCCAGCAGCTTGGGGACAGGGGAATTTGAGTTCTTC. It translates to CASSLGTGEFEFF.

V is TRBV5-5 and J is TRBJ1-5, with D tentatively TRBD1 (6 bases). The CDR3 consists of 16 residues. From germline, CDR1 is SGHKS and CDR2 YYEKEE (reference sequence). The V and J ends lost 1 base and 4 bases respectively, with 15 bases between them. Here the CDR3 reads CASSLLQAGENQPQHF. DNA for the CDR3: TGTGCCAGCAGCTTGTTACAGGCAGGGGAAAATCAGCCCCAGCATTTT.

V gene TRBV5-1 combines with J gene TRBJ2-7; 11 bases map to TRBD2. CDR1 and CDR2 from the germline V gene are SGHRS and YFSETQ. V was pared by 2 bases and J by 6 bases, with 7 bases of the junction left unmatched. The CDR3 is 15 amino acids. The CDR3 nucleotides are TGCGCCAGCAGCTTCCCCACTAGCGGGAGTTTCGAGCAGTACTTC. Protein product: CASSFPTSGSFEQYF. Supplemented by reference TRBV5-1 and TRBJ2-7, the full variable domain reads KAGVTQTPRYLIKTRGQQVTLSCSPISGHRSVSWYQQTPGQGLQFLFEYFSETQRNKGNFPGRFSGRQFSNSRSEMNVSTLELGDSALYLCASSFPTSGSFEQYFGPGTRLTVT.

This chain links TRBV5-1 with TRBJ2-5; D is ambiguous. The CDR3 is made up of 11 amino acids. V was cut by 0 bases and J by 5 bases, with 2 bases left in between. The germline V gene encodes CDR1 SGHRS and CDR2 YFSETQ. Here the CDR3 reads CASSLAETQYF. Here the CDR3 DNA reads TGCGCCAGCAGCTTGGCTGAGACCCAGTACTTC.

V and J are TRBV5-6 and TRBJ1-2; 9 nucleotides align to TRBD1. The CDR3 spans 14 residues. The V gene's germline CDR1 is SGHDT and CDR2 YYEEEE. After removal of 4 bases from V and 8 bases from J, the junction contained 9 bases not matched to a gene. The CDR3 nucleotides are TGTGCCAGCAGCCCGGGACAGGGTGTAAGGGGCTACACCTTC. Translation gives CASSPGQGVRGYTF.